These 21 T cell receptor beta chains were all obtained from the same sample, sequenced in a study of T cell repertoires in cytomegalovirus infection (dated by TCRdb to about 2019). The run used an Illumina HiSeq 1500. The raw public data were reprocessed by TCRdb itself: fastp quality trimming at Q25, MiXCR clonotype calling, in-frame beta chains only. CDR3 protein sequences are deduplicated, and each keeps its most common genes and DNA. This sample has about 360,000 distinct CDR3 sequences in its table, and about a sixth of those were observed once. The biggest ten clones account for approximately 8% of the sample. The material sequenced was PBMCs. The receptors were sampled from a human donor in good health (CMV status not recorded). Some clones in this sample may be carry-over from other donors' samples.

This clonotype turned up a few times. V is TRBV20-1 and J is TRBJ2-1, with 9 bases fitting TRBD2. J lost 2 bases, V lost 5 bases, and 4 bases had no gene match. Germline V gene data show CDR1 as DFQATT and CDR2 as SNEGSKA (reference sequence). The CDR3 has 14 amino acids. The DNA for the CDR3 is TGCAGTGCTTCTCTAGCGGGGACCTACAATGAGCAGTTCTTC. It translates to CSASLAGTYNEQFF.

This clonotype was counted many times. DNA of the CDR3: TGTGCCAGCAGTTTAGGAGGGTTTCGGAACACCATATATTTT. It translates to CASSLGGFRNTIYF. The chain carries TRBV12-3 or TRBV12-4 and TRBJ1-3; D call uncertain. There are 14 residues in the CDR3. V shed 1 base and J shed 7 bases, with 11 bases lying between them.

CDR3 amino acids: CASSREVGLANYGYTF. CDR3 nucleotides: TGCGCCAGCAGCCGAGAGGTGGGGCTGGCAAACTATGGCTACACCTTC. The V and J genes are TRBV4-3 and TRBJ1-2; D perhaps matches TRBD1 (5 bases). V was pared by 4 bases and J by 2 bases, with 17 bases between. The CDR3 loop spans 16 amino acids. Germline assignment: CDR1 LGHNA and CDR2 YSLEER.

The sample holds a few counts of this clonotype. The chain recombines TRBV6-2 or TRBV6-3 with TRBJ2-1; 10 positions agree with TRBD2. Germline lookup yields CDR1 MNHEY and CDR2 SVGEGT. Unmatched junction bases numbered 2, after V lost 2 bases and J lost 4 bases. The CDR3 has 15 amino acids. CDR3 loop: CASSYAAGGYNEQFF. The CDR3 DNA reads as TGTGCCAGCAGTTACGCAGCGGGAGGGTACAATGAGCAGTTCTTC.

This clonotype occurred a few times. J is TRBJ2-1 and V is TRBV23-1; 9 bases are a match to TRBD1. TRBV23-1 is given ORF status, its function remaining uncertain. This CDR3 is built from 15 residues. Trimming at V came to 6 bases and at J to 3 bases, leaving 6 bases not matched to a gene. CDR3 residues: CASSPGTGYYNEQFF. The DNA of the CDR3 is TGCGCCAGCAGCCCCGGGACAGGGTACTACAATGAGCAGTTCTTC.

The chain has TRBV28 and TRBJ1-1; D might be TRBD1 (5 bases). This CDR3 contains 11 residues. From germline, CDR1 is MDHEN and CDR2 SYDVKM. Trimming removed 6 bases at V and 9 bases at J, with 11 bases between. The CDR3 DNA reads as TGTGCCAGCAGCCCCGAGGGACAAGCTTTCTTT. Protein sequence: CASSPEGQAFF.

In regard to this clonotype: This may be a read error: a much more frequent sequence differs by one nucleotide. The gene calls are TRBV11-2 and TRBJ2-4; 9 bases match TRBD2. This CDR3 region has 16 residues. Germline assignment: CDR1 SGHAT and CDR2 FQNNGV. J gave up 5 bases and V 4 bases, and 9 bases lay outside the gene matches. The CDR3 DNA reads TGTGCCAGCAGCTCATTCCTAGCGGGGCCTCAAAACATTCAGTACTTC. Residues: CASSSFLAGPQNIQYF.

This clonotype was observed at least ten times. The chain links TRBV7-2 to TRBJ2-3, with D perhaps TRBD2 (7 bases). This CDR3 spans 14 amino acids. Germline CDR1 and CDR2: SGHTA and FQGNSA. The V end was cut by 5 bases, the J end by 1 base, with 10 bases between. In nucleotides, the CDR3 is TGTGCCAGCAGCCCCGGGGGGCGCACAGATACGCAGTATTTT. This gives the protein CASSPGGRTDTQYF.

Ten or more counts support this clonotype. The chain combines TRBV7-2 with TRBJ2-1; 12 bases map to TRBD2. The CDR3 has 17 residues. With 1 base clipped from V and 4 bases from J, the junction kept 5 bases outside the gene matches. CDR1 and CDR2 (germline): SGHTA, FQGNSA. The CDR3 loop reads CASSLGLAGVPYNEQFF. The CDR3 bases are TGTGCCAGCAGCTTAGGACTAGCGGGAGTTCCGTACAATGAGCAGTTCTTC.

The CDR3 region is CASSLEQINYGYTF. The CDR3, as DNA: TGTGCCAGCAGCTTAGAACAGATTAACTATGGCTACACCTTC. The V and J genes are TRBV7-9 and TRBJ1-2, with D uncertain. The V gene lost 1 base and the J gene lost 1 base, with 7 bases spanning the gap. The CDR3 has 14 residues. Germline CDR1 is SEHNR and CDR2 is FQNEAQ (reference sequence).

The chain uses TRBV6-2 or TRBV6-3 and TRBJ1-1; 7 bases are shared with TRBD1. The CDR3 extends over 15 amino acids. Germline CDR1 MNHEY, CDR2 SVGEGT. The ends lost 0 bases at V and 1 base at J; junction bases unmatched: 2. The CDR3 is CASSYSGTENTEAFF. CDR3 in DNA: TGTGCCAGCAGTTACTCTGGGACAGAGAACACTGAAGCTTTCTTT.

This clonotype has only a few counts. The chain combines TRBV12-3 or TRBV12-4 with TRBJ1-3; D uncertain. The CDR3 is 13 amino acids. V lost 2 bases to trimming and J lost 7 bases, with 9 bases between them. CDR3: CASSLSPPNTIYF. The CDR3 DNA follows: TGTGCCAGCAGTTTATCCCCCCCGAACACCATATATTTT.

This clonotype was recorded a few times. V usage is TRBV6-6 and J usage is TRBJ1-1; tentatively, D is TRBD1 (6 bases). Germline CDR1 reads MNHNY; CDR2 reads SVGAGI (reference sequence). The ends were cut back, 7 bases at V and 0 bases at J, with 15 bases in the middle. The CDR3 has 15 residues. The CDR3 loop reads CASIEGGLMNTEAFF. DNA for the CDR3: TGTGCCAGCATCGAAGGGGGTTTGATGAACACTGAAGCTTTCTTT.

This clonotype was observed a few times. The chain combines TRBV2 with TRBJ2-1; possibly TRBD1 or TRBD2 for D (7 bases each). Trimming shortened V by 6 bases and J by 6 bases, and 18 bases separated the two germline ends. Germline V gives CDR1 SNHLY, CDR2 FYNNEI. The CDR3 totals 15 residues. CDR3: CASRLLPGGGNEQFF. The CDR3 DNA follows: TGTGCCAGCAGGCTCCTGCCAGGGGGGGGCAATGAGCAGTTCTTC.

This clonotype was picked up a small number of times. The CDR3, as DNA: TGCGCCAGCAGCCTCGTGTCCGGGACAGGGGCCAAAAACATTCAGTACTTC. It codes for CASSLVSGTGAKNIQYF. This rearrangement joins TRBV5-1 to TRBJ2-4; TRBD1 matches 9 bases. The CDR3 is 17 residues long. CDR1 SGHRS and CDR2 YFSETQ come from the germline V gene. Trimming cost V 4 bases and J 1 base; bases outside gene matches: 9.

This clonotype has a handful of counts. The V and J genes are TRBV7-8 and TRBJ2-1; 9 positions match TRBD1. Germline CDR1 is SGHVS and CDR2 is FQNEAQ. Germline trimming cut 5 bases from V and 8 bases from J; bases unmatched to any gene: 10. The CDR3 contains 15 residues. CDR3 protein: CASSPAGTGMDEQFF. CDR3 bases: TGTGCCAGCAGCCCCGCCGGGACAGGGATGGATGAGCAGTTCTTC.

This clonotype was recorded many times. The chain combines TRBV10-3 with TRBJ1-5, with a possible D match to TRBD1 (6 bases). Germline-derived CDR1 and CDR2 are ENHRY and SYGVKD. The length of the CDR3 is 14 residues. V lost 0 bases and J 7 bases, leaving 10 bases between the germline ends. Written as DNA, the CDR3 is TGTGCCATCAGTGAGTCGACTCAGGGGCAGCCCCAGCATTTT. It yields the protein CAISESTQGQPQHF.

This chain uses TRBV7-2 with TRBJ2-5; possibly TRBD1 for D (6 bases). CDR3 length: 14 residues. V was shortened by 5 bases and J by 2 bases, with 12 bases between the two germline ends. The V gene's germline CDR1 is SGHTA and CDR2 FQGNSA. DNA of the CDR3: TGTGCCAGCAGCGTGGCAGGGGATCAAGAGACCCAGTACTTC. Residues: CASSVAGDQETQYF.

This clonotype turned up a few times. This chain uses TRBV2 with TRBJ1-3, with 7 bases lining up with TRBD1. Germline CDR1 and CDR2: SNHLY and FYNNEI. CDR3 length: 14 residues. V lost 7 bases and J lost 1; bases outside the gene matches: 4. CDR3 DNA: TGTGCCAGCACTCTGACAGGGTCTGGAAACACCATATATTTT. Translation gives CASTLTGSGNTIYF.

This clonotype was counted ten times or more. V usage is TRBV7-2 and J usage is TRBJ2-1; possibly TRBD1 or TRBD2 for D (5 bases each). The CDR3 is 18 amino acids. Germline lookup yields CDR1 SGHTA and CDR2 FQGNSA. The V end lost 5 bases, the J end lost 8 bases, and 28 bases lay between the germline ends. CDR3 nucleotides: TGTGCCAGCAGCCCGCTCAGGCTAATAAGCGGCTTAGGGGATGAGCAGTTCTTC. This translates into CASSPLRLISGLGDEQFF.

This clonotype was seen ten or more times. The chain uses TRBV7-2 and TRBJ1-5; unclear D gene. The length of the CDR3 is 14 residues. The V end was cut by 1 base, the J end by 5 bases, with 9 bases between. Germline V lookup: CDR1 SGHTA, CDR2 FQGNSA. The CDR3: CASSLGMGDQPQHF. As DNA, the CDR3 is TGTGCCAGCAGCTTAGGAATGGGTGATCAGCCCCAGCATTTT.